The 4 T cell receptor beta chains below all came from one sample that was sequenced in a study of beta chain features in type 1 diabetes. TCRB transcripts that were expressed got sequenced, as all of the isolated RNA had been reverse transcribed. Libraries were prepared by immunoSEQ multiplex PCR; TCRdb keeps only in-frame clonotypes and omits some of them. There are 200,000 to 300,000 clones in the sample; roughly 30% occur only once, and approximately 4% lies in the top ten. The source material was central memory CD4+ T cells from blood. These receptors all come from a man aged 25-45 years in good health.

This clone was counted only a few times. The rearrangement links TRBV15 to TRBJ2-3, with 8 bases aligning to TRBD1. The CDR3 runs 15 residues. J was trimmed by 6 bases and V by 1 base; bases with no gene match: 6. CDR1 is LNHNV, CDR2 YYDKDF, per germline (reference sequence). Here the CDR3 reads CATSRGTGRRDTQYF. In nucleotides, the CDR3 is TGTGCCACCAGCAGAGGGACAGGGAGGAGGGATACGCAGTATTTT.

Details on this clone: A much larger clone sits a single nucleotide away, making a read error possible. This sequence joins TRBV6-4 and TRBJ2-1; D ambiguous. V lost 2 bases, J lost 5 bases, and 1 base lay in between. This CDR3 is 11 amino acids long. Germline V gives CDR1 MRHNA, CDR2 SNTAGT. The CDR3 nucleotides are TGTGCCAGCAGTGACGACAATGAGCAGTTCTTC. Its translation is CASSDDNEQFF.

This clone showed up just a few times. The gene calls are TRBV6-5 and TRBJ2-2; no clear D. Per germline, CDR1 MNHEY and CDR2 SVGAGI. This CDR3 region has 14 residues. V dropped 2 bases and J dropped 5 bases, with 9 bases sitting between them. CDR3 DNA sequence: TGTGCCAGCAGTTACGAGATTAGGACCGGGGAGCTGTTTTTT. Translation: CASSYEIRTGELFF.

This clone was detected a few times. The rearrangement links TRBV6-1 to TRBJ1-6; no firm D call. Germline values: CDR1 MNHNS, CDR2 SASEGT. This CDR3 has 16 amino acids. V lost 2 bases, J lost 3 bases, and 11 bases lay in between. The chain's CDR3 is CASSELSGLYNSPLHF. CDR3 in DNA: TGTGCCAGCAGTGAACTATCTGGCCTCTATAATTCACCCCTCCACTTT.